What follows is one T cell receptor (beta chain) and its context. Its antigen is still unknown. The input lacks base qualities; no much larger clone sits a single base away. Ficoll-Paque density gradient centrifugation was the method used to isolate PBMCs. The sample is drawn from a study of T-cell memory formation after mild COVID-19 (dated by TCRdb to 2020 to 2022). Regarding the complete study: TCR sequence clusters from the two donors were largely donor specific. In a couple of donors, T-cell clones that expanded and contracted after mild COVID-19 were tracked by sequencing TCRalpha and TCRbeta repertoires over time. Two young, previously healthy adult volunteers, one female and one male, were included in the cohort. Results the study describes overall, beyond this receptor: The second-wave clones that peaked on day 37 were not confirmed to be SARS-CoV-2 specific. Some responding clones were detected in pre-infection memory, suggesting pre-existing cross-reactive memory T cells joined the SARS-CoV-2 response. Only a couple of mild cases were covered by the study, and larger cohorts that include severe cases with pre-infection samples were considered necessary. Contracting CD4+ clones were located mainly in the CM and EM memory subsets, whereas CD8+ clones were found to be enriched in EMRA. Clones that contracted from day 15 to 85 showed balanced CD4/CD8 phenotypes, whereas a second wave of clones that expanded from day 15 to 37 leaned towards CD4+.

The sequencer was an Illumina NovaSeq 6000. Using 5'RACE with constant-segment primers, TCRalpha and TCRbeta cDNA libraries were constructed, with sample barcodes and unique molecular identifiers added in the process. RNA was extracted from every sample with Trizol reagent. Library amplification was performed in two PCR steps, and a second sample barcode and Illumina TruSeq adapters were introduced in the second step. Sequencing of libraries was performed on an Illumina NovaSeq with 2 x 150 bp paired-end reads. The paper's data handling went like this. Demultiplexing of reads and collapsing into UMI-guided consensus sequences were performed with migec v1.2.7. With mixcr v2.1.11, UMI consensuses were aligned to TRA and TRB V and J templates and assembled into clonotypes. A clonotype was counted as expanded or contracted only when both edgeR and NoisET called the clonotype significant, with the noise models trained on biological replicates. edgeR calls used a false discovery rate-adjusted p below 0.01 and a log2 fold-change threshold of 1. PCA with hierarchical clustering of max-normalized trajectories of the 1000 most abundant clonotypes was used as exploratory dynamics analysis. The CD4 or CD8 phenotype of responding clones was assigned using the separately sequenced CD4+ and CD8+ repertoires. The public reads were run again by TCRdb, first through fastp at Q25 and then through MiXCR, and only productive beta chains were kept. Rows are unified per CDR3 protein, each entry keeping the most common DNA and genes. The V and J calls reflect TCRdb's pipeline rather than the authors' work. The sample includes about 150,000 distinct CDR3 sequences, with around 15% observed a single time. The ten largest clones take up roughly 14% of the sample.

Sequences MNHNY (CDR1) and SVGAGI (CDR2) are obtained from the germline V gene (reference sequence). From the cysteine through the phenylalanine, the CDR3 covers 13 amino acids. The CDR3 DNA has 39 bases and is translated from base 1. Relative to germline, V is 6 bases shorter and J is 3 bases shorter, with 9 bases between their ends. The sequencing input was PBMCs or a T cell subset sorted from them (not recorded which). The sequence is built from TRBV6-6 and TRBJ1-5, with no confident D gene call. The receptor comes from an adult woman who had mild COVID-19 (a few samples of this study predate the infection). The sample titles of this study are shuffled in the database, so cell type and time point are left out; the donor was told from shared clones. The DNA sequence follows: TGTGCCAGCAGCCCGGGGTACAATCAGCCCCAGCATTTT. It specifies CASSPGYNQPQHF.